These 2 T cell receptor beta chains originate from one sample sequenced in a study of T cell responses to AZD1222 COVID-19 vaccine (dated by TCRdb to about 2021). The library was generated by the immunoSEQ multiplex PCR assay. TCRdb limited this immuneACCESS table to in-frame rearrangements with V and J called. A share of clones is missing; checked studies link under half to unresolved V genes, and the rest is unexplained. The table for this sample lists 100,000 to 150,000 clones; around 86% of them were counted only once. Of the sample, roughly 6% falls within the top ten clones. The sample's time point, from its label and the paper: baseline before first vaccination. This material consisted of peripheral blood, taken on day 0 of AZD1222 vaccination. The receptor set was obtained from an adult in good health.

The rearrangement uses TRBV6-5 and TRBJ1-6; 7 nucleotides align to TRBD1. Germline V gene sequence: CDR1 MNHEY, CDR2 SVGAGI. With V trimmed by 6 bases and J by 7 bases, 9 bases remained unmatched. The CDR3 runs to 15 residues. CDR3 residues: CASSLTGTANSPLHF. Written as DNA, the CDR3 is TGTGCCAGCAGCTTAACCGGGACAGCCAATTCACCCCTCCACTTT.

The chain couples TRBV18 to TRBJ1-6; 9 bases align to TRBD1. With 2 bases clipped from V and 8 bases from J, the junction kept 7 bases outside the gene matches. Germline V gene lookup returns CDR1 KGHSH and CDR2 LQKENI. The CDR3 runs 16 residues. The CDR3, as DNA: TGTGCCAGCTCACCATCTACAGGGGGCCTGGATTCACCCCTCCACTTT. Encoded protein: CASSPSTGGLDSPLHF.